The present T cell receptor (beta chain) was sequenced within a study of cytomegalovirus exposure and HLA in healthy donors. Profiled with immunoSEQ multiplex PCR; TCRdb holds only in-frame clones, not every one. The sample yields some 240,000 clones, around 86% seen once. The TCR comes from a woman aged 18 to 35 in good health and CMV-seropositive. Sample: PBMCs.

The DNA of the CDR3 is TGCAGCGTTGAAGTACGGGCCGACAGCACCTTC. It codes for CSVEVRADSTF. The chain employs TRBV29-1 and TRBJ1-2; D is perhaps TRBD1 (5 bases). V dropped 1 base and J dropped 13 bases, with 13 bases sitting between them. CDR1 and CDR2 from the germline V gene are SQVTM and ANQGSEA. The CDR3 spans 11 residues.